The rows below give T cell receptor beta chains drawn from one sample of a study of CD8+ T cells in alopecia areata. The data were produced by immunoSEQ multiplex PCR, yet TCRdb's version contains in-frame clones alone and is incomplete. The sample consists of approximately 210,000 clones, around 65% of them appearing once. Specimen: CD4+ T cells sorted from blood, collected at week 44, from a patient treated with tofacitinib. The origin of the receptors is a human donor with alopecia areata. Both conserved end residues are part of each CDR3. Each record gives: J gene, clone size, V gene, D gene, CDR3 protein, CDR3 DNA. D genes are given only for firm matches. Size is omitted from some rows. Given values are once, few, many or a class for expanded clones.

TRBJ1-5 few TRBV30 TRBD1 CAWSDRGGQPQHF TGTGCCTGGAGTGACAGGGGAGGACAGCCCCAGCATTTT
TRBJ2-2 . TRBV5-6 . CASSQRTRNTGELFF TGTGCCAGCAGCCAACGAACCAGAAACACCGGGGAGCTGTTTTTT
TRBJ2-2 few TRBV15 TRBD2 CATSRLTPGLATGELFF TGTGCCACCAGCAGACTTACTCCGGGACTAGCGACCGGGGAGCTGTTTTTT
TRBJ2-7 . TRBV2 TRBD1 CASRNRDSGKQYF TGTGCCAGCAGAAATAGGGACAGTGGGAAGCAGTACTTC
TRBJ1-1 . TRBV9 . CASSVQANTEAFF TGTGCCAGCAGCGTACAGGCGAACACTGAAGCTTTCTTT
TRBJ2-7 . TRBV4-3 TRBD2 CASSQVSGGAYEQYF TGCGCCAGCAGCCAAGTTAGCGGGGGGGCCTACGAGCAGTACTTC
TRBJ2-3 . TRBV6-1 . CASSEASGTSQYF TGTGCCAGCAGTGAAGCCTCAGGCACGTCGCAGTATTTT
TRBJ2-3 few TRBV29-1 . CIVAVTLTDTQYF TGCATAGTAGCAGTCACTCTCACAGATACGCAGTATTTT
TRBJ2-3 . TRBV29-1 . CSVSSATQYF TGCAGCGTATCGTCTGCCACGCAGTATTTT
TRBJ2-5 . TRBV7-2 . CASSVRVGQETQYF TGTGCCAGCAGCGTCAGGGTAGGCCAAGAGACCCAGTACTTC
TRBJ2-7 . TRBV7-9 TRBD1 CASSRNEGQGVGEQYF TGTGCCAGCAGCCGGAATGAAGGACAGGGGGTGGGCGAGCAGTACTTC
TRBJ2-1 . TRBV29-1 TRBD1 CSAIIPGQGANEQFF TGCAGCGCAATAATTCCGGGACAGGGGGCTAATGAGCAGTTCTTC
TRBJ1-5 . TRBV10-3 TRBD1 CAISESTGRGDQPQHF TGTGCCATCAGTGAGTCGACAGGGCGAGGGGATCAGCCCCAGCATTTT
TRBJ1-1 . TRBV29-1 . CSVGRVLNTEAFF TGCAGCGTGGGAAGGGTTCTGAACACTGAAGCTTTCTTT
TRBJ2-2 . TRBV5-6 . CASSSGIQNTGELFF TGTGCCAGCAGCTCCGGGATACAAAACACCGGGGAGCTGTTTTTT
TRBJ2-2 few TRBV10-3 . CAISGYRDATGELFF TGTGCCATCAGTGGATACAGGGATGCGACCGGGGAGCTGTTTTTT
TRBJ1-5 few TRBV19 TRBD1 CASSIDGTVSQPQHF TGTGCCAGTAGTATAGATGGGACAGTAAGTCAGCCCCAGCATTTT
TRBJ1-5 . TRBV4-3 . CASSQDPGNQPQHF TGCGCCAGCAGCCAAGATCCAGGCAATCAGCCCCAGCATTTT
TRBJ2-2 few TRBV18 . CASSLNGVAGELFF TGTGCCAGCTCACTTAACGGAGTCGCCGGGGAGCTGTTTTTT
TRBJ1-2 . TRBV29-1 . CSVGKPLIGGYTF TGCAGCGTTGGCAAACCTCTTATAGGGGGCTACACCTTC
TRBJ2-1 . TRBV28 . CATAQYNEQFF TGTGCCACCGCGCAATACAATGAGCAGTTCTTC
TRBJ1-5 . TRBV29-1 TRBD1 CSVLAGGEQPQHF TGCAGCGTTCTAGCAGGGGGGGAACAGCCCCAGCATTTT
TRBJ1-1 few TRBV30 . CAWSVLMGEAFF TGTGCCTGGAGTGTACTTATGGGTGAAGCTTTCTTT
TRBJ2-3 . TRBV29-1 TRBD2 CSSSGGPVDTQYF TGCAGCTCCAGCGGGGGGCCTGTAGATACGCAGTATTTT
TRBJ2-7 once TRBV4-3 . CASSQGIGTGHSYEQYF TGCGCCAGCAGCCAAGGAATAGGAACGGGGCACTCCTACGAGCAGTACTTC
TRBJ1-6 . TRBV29-1 TRBD1 CSVATGTDNSPLHF TGCAGCGTCGCAACCGGGACAGACAATTCACCCCTCCACTTT
TRBJ2-3 few TRBV2 TRBD2 CASRRIRSGGPSTDTQYF TGTGCCAGCAGGAGGATTCGTAGCGGGGGACCTAGCACAGATACGCAGTATTTT
TRBJ1-2 . TRBV29-1 . CSVEGTYGYTF TGCAGCGTCGAGGGGACCTATGGCTACACCTTC
TRBJ2-1 . TRBV7-2 TRBD2 CASSLAGAGGAYNEQFF TGTGCCAGCAGCTTAGCCGGGGCCGGGGGGGCCTACAATGAGCAGTTCTTC
TRBJ1-5 . TRBV28 TRBD1 CASTGTGHNQPQHF TGTGCCAGCACCGGGACAGGGCATAATCAGCCCCAGCATTTT
TRBJ1-1 . TRBV2 . CASREAWDTEAFF TGTGCCAGCAGAGAGGCATGGGACACTGAAGCTTTCTTT
TRBJ1-5 . TRBV19 TRBD1 CASRTTGEGQPQHF TGTGCCAGTAGGACCACAGGGGAAGGTCAGCCCCAGCATTTT
TRBJ2-7 once TRBV11-3 TRBD1 CASSLGDRDEQYF TGTGCCAGCAGCTTAGGAGACAGGGACGAGCAGTACTTC
TRBJ1-1 . TRBV11-2 TRBD1 CASSFNRGLTEAFF TGTGCCAGCAGCTTTAACAGGGGGCTCACTGAAGCTTTCTTT
TRBJ2-1 once TRBV4-3 . CASSQEVGEQFF TGCGCCAGCAGCCAAGAGGTAGGTGAGCAGTTCTTC
TRBJ1-5 . TRBV25-1 . CASSEQGGGQPQHF TGTGCCAGCAGTGAACAAGGGGGAGGACAGCCCCAGCATTTT
TRBJ2-1 . TRBV30 . CASSPLQGVSYNEQFF TGTGCCTCAAGCCCCTTACAGGGTGTTTCCTACAATGAGCAGTTCTTC
TRBJ2-1 . TRBV29-1 . CSGHYNEQFF TGCAGCGGCCACTACAATGAGCAGTTCTTC
TRBJ2-7 . TRBV7-2 . CASSPGPQYEQYF TGTGCCAGCAGCCCGGGACCCCAATACGAGCAGTACTTC
TRBJ2-7 few TRBV5-1 . CASSGTSSYEQYF TGCGCCAGCAGCGGAACTAGTTCCTACGAGCAGTACTTC
TRBJ2-1 once TRBV7-9 . CASSSRGEQFF TGTGCCAGCAGCTCCCGGGGCGAGCAGTTCTTC
TRBJ2-1 many TRBV18 TRBD2 CASSPQSSGGGHWSGEQFF TGTGCCAGCTCACCGCAGAGTAGCGGGGGGGGACATTGGAGTGGTGAGCAGTTCTTC
TRBJ1-5 . TRBV4-3 . CASSQTGSQNQPQHF TGCGCCAGCAGCCAAACCGGGTCACAAAATCAGCCCCAGCATTTT
TRBJ1-1 . TRBV5-6 . CASSFRTAGYTEAFF TGTGCCAGCAGCTTTAGGACAGCCGGGTACACTGAAGCTTTCTTT
TRBJ1-2 . TRBV5-1 . CASSLARGSYGYTF TGCGCCAGCAGCTTGGCCAGGGGCTCCTATGGCTACACCTTC
TRBJ2-5 . TRBV29-1 . CSTYQETQYF TGCAGCACTTATCAAGAGACCCAGTACTTC
TRBJ2-7 once TRBV6-5 . CASRGGYEQYF TGTGCCAGCAGAGGAGGGTACGAGCAGTACTTC
TRBJ2-2 . TRBV7-3 . CASSSRPGELFF TGTGCCAGCAGCTCGAGACCCGGGGAGCTGTTTTTT
TRBJ1-1 . TRBV30 . CANRAGNTEAFF TGTGCCAACCGGGCGGGGAACACTGAAGCTTTCTTT
TRBJ2-1 . TRBV6-5 . CASRPGLSYNEQFF TGTGCCAGCAGGCCAGGACTGTCCTACAATGAGCAGTTCTTC
TRBJ1-5 . TRBV19 . CASRITGRWDQPQHF TGTGCCAGTAGGATCACAGGGAGGTGGGATCAGCCCCAGCATTTT
TRBJ2-7 . TRBV10-3 . CAISGSSYEQYF TGTGCCATCAGTGGGAGCTCCTACGAGCAGTACTTC
TRBJ1-2 . TRBV20-1 . CSAVRAYGYTF TGCAGTGCTGTTCGCGCCTATGGCTACACCTTC
TRBJ1-5 . TRBV6-5 . CASSPGGNQPQHF TGTGCCAGCAGTCCGGGGGGCAATCAGCCCCAGCATTTT
TRBJ1-2 . TRBV30 . CAWTGLYGYTF TGTGCCTGGACCGGCCTCTATGGCTACACCTTC
TRBJ2-2 once TRBV6-6 . CASGDYTGELFF TGTGCCAGCGGCGACTACACCGGGGAGCTGTTTTTT
TRBJ1-5 . TRBV30 . CAWSGNSNQPQHF TGTGCCTGGAGTGGTAATAGCAATCAGCCCCAGCATTTT
TRBJ1-2 . TRBV30 . CALLKGSYGYTF TGTGCCCTATTGAAGGGGAGCTATGGCTACACCTTC
TRBJ2-3 . TRBV4-3 . CASSQGGSAADTQYF TGCGCCAGCAGCCAGGGGGGCTCAGCGGCAGATACGCAGTATTTT
TRBJ1-5 . TRBV19 . CASSRQGSGIGQPQHF TGTGCCAGTAGTCGGCAGGGGTCCGGAATAGGACAGCCCCAGCATTTT